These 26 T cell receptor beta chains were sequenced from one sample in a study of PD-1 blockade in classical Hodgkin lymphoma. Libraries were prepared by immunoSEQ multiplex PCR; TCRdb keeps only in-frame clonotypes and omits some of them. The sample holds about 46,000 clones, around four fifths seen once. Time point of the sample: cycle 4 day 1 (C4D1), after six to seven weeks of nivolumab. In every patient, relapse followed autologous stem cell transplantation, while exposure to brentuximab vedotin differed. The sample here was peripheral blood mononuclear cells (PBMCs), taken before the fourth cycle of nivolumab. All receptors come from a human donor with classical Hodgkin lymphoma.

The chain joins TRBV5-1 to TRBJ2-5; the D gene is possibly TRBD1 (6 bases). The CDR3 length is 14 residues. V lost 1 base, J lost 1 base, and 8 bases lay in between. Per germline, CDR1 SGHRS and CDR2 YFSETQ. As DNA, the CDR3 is TGCGCCAGCAGCTTGTCAGGGGTCCAAGAGACCCAGTACTTC. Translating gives CASSLSGVQETQYF.

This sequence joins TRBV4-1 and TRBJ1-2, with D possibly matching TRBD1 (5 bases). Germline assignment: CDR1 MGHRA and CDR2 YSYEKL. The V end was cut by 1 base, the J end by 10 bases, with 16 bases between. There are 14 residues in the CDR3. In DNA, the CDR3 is TGCGCCAGCAGCCAAGTCCTCGCGGGGGTAGACTACACCTTC. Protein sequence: CASSQVLAGVDYTF.

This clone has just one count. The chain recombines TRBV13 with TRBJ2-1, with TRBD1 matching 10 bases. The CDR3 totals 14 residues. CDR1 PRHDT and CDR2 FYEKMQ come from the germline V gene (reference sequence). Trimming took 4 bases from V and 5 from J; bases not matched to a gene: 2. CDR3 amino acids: CASSSGTGDNEQFF. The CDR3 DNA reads TGTGCCAGCAGCTCTGGGACAGGGGACAATGAGCAGTTCTTC.

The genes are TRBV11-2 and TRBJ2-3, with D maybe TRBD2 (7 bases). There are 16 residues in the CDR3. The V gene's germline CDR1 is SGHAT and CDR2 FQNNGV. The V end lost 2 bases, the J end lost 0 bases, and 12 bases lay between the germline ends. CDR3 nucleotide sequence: TGTGCCAGCAGCTTATCGGGGGGCGATAGCACAGATACGCAGTATTTT. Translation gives CASSLSGGDSTDTQYF.

The CDR3 sequence: CATSRDLAGALVAEQYF. CDR3 DNA sequence: TGTGCCACCAGCAGAGATCTGGCGGGGGCCTTAGTGGCCGAGCAGTACTTC. The rearrangement joins TRBV15 to TRBJ2-7, with D tentatively TRBD2 (7 bases). The CDR3 extends over 17 amino acids. Germline assignment: CDR1 LNHNV and CDR2 YYDKDF (reference sequence). V dropped 0 bases and J dropped 6 bases, with 21 bases sitting between them. The full variable domain, completed using reference TRBV15 and TRBJ2-7, is DAMVIQNPRYQVTQFGKPVTLSCSQTLNHNVMYWYQQKSSQAPKLLFHYYDKDFNNEADTPDNFQSRRPNTSFCFLDIRSPGLGDTAMYLCATSRDLAGALVAEQYFGPGTRLTVT.

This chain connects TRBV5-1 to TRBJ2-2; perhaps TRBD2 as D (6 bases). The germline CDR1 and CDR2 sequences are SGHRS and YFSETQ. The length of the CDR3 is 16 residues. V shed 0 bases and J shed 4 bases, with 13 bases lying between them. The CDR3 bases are TGCGCCAGCAGCTTGGAGGTCGGGAGAGGCACCGGGGAGCTGTTTTTT. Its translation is CASSLEVGRGTGELFF.

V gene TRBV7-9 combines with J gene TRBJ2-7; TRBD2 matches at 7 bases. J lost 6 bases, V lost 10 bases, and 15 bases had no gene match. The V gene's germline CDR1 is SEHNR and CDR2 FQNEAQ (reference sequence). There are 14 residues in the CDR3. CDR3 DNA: TGTGCCACTCAAGTGGGGACGGGAGGCTCCGAGCAGTACTTC. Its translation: CATQVGTGGSEQYF.

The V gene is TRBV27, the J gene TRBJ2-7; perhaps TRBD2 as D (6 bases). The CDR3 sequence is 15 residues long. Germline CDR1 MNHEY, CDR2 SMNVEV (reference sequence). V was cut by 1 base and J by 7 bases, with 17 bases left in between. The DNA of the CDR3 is TGTGCCAGCAGTTTATACGGGAGCGCCTCAAGAGAGCAGTACTTC. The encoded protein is CASSLYGSASREQYF.

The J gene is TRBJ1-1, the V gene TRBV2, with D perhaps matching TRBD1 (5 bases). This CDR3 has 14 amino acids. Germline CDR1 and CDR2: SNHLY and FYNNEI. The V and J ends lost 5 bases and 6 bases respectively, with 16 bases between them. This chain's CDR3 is CASSQNRLGAEAFF. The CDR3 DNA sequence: TGTGCCAGCAGTCAGAACAGGCTAGGCGCTGAAGCTTTCTTT.

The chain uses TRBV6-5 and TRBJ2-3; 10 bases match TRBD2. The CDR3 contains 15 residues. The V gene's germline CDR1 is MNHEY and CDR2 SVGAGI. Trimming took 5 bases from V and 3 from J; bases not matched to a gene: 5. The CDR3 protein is CASSTLAGATDTQYF. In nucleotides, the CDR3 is TGTGCCAGCAGTACCCTAGCGGGAGCGACAGATACGCAGTATTTT.

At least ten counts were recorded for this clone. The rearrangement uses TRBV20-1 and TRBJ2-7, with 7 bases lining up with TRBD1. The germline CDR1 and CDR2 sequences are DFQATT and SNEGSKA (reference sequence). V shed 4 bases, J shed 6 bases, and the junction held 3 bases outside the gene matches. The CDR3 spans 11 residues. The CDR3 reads CSAKQGSEQYF. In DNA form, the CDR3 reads TGCAGTGCTAAACAGGGGAGCGAGCAGTACTTC.

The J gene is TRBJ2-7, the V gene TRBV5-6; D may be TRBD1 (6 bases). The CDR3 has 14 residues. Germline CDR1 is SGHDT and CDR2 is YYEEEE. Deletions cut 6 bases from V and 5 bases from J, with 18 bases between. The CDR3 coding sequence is TGTGCCAGCAAAGGGGAGAGCAGGGGCCACGAGCAGTACTTC. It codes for CASKGESRGHEQYF.

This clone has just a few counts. For the CDR3, the DNA is TGTGCCAGCTCACCACCGGGACGACCGAATGAGCAGTTCTTC. Protein sequence: CASSPPGRPNEQFF. This rearrangement joins TRBV18 to TRBJ2-1; D may match TRBD1 or TRBD2 (5 bases each). The CDR3 loop spans 14 amino acids. From germline, CDR1 is KGHSH and CDR2 LQKENI. The V gene lost 0 bases and the J gene lost 7 bases, with 10 bases spanning the gap.

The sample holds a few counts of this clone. The CDR3 loop is CASSLFIIGRPYNEQFF. DNA of the CDR3: TGTGCCAGCAGCTTATTTATTATCGGGAGGCCTTACAATGAGCAGTTCTTC. The chain employs TRBV7-3 and TRBJ2-1, with 7 bases fitting TRBD2. This CDR3 has 17 residues. Trimming cost V 2 bases and J 4 bases; bases outside gene matches: 11. In germline, CDR1 is SGHTA, CDR2 FQGTGA.

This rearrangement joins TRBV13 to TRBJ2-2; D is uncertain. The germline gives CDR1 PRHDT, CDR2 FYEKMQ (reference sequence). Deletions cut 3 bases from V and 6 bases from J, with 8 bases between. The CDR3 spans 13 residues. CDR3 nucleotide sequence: TGTGCCAGCAGCTTTCGGCCGGCCGGGGAGCTGTTTTTT. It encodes CASSFRPAGELFF. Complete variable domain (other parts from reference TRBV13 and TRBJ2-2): AAGVIQSPRHLIKEKRETATLKCYPIPRHDTVYWYQQGPGQDPQFLISFYEKMQSDKGSIPDRFSAQQFSDYHSELNMSSLELGDSALYFCASSFRPAGELFFGEGSRLTVL.

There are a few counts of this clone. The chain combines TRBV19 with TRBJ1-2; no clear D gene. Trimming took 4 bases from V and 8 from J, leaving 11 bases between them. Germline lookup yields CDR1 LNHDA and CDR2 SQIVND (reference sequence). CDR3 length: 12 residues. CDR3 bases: TGTGCCAGTAGTACCTGGAGCGTGGGCTACACCTTC. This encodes CASSTWSVGYTF.

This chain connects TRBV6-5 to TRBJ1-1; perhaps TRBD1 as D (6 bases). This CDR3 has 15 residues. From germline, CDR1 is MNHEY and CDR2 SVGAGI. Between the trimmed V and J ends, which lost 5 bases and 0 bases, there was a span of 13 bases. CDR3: CASSTRTVMNTEAFF. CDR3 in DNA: TGTGCCAGCAGTACCCGGACAGTTATGAACACTGAAGCTTTCTTT.

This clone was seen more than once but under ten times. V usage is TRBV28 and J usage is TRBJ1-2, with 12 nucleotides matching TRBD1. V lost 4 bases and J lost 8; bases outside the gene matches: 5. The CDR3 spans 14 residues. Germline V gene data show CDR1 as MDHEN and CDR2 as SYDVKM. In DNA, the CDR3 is TGTGCCAGCAGTTCCCCCGGGACAGGGGGCGGCTACACCTTC. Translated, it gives CASSSPGTGGGYTF.

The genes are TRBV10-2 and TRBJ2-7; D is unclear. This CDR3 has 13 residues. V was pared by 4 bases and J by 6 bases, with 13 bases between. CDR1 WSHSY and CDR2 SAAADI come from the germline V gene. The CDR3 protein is CASSGNRETEQYF. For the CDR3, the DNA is TGCGCCAGCAGTGGTAACCGCGAGACCGAGCAGTACTTC.

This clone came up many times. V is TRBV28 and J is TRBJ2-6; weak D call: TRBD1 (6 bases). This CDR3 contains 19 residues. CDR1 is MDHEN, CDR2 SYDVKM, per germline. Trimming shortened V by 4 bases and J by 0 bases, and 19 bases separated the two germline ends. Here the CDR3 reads CASSSPYTGTSSGANVLTF. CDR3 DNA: TGTGCCAGCAGTTCCCCCTATACAGGGACCTCCTCTGGGGCCAACGTCCTGACTTTC.

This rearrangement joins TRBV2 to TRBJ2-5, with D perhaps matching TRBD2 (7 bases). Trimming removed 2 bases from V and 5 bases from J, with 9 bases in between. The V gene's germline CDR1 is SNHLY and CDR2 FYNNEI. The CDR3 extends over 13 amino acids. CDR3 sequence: CASSERGAETQYF. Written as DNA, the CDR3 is TGTGCCAGCAGTGAACGGGGGGCGGAGACCCAGTACTTC.

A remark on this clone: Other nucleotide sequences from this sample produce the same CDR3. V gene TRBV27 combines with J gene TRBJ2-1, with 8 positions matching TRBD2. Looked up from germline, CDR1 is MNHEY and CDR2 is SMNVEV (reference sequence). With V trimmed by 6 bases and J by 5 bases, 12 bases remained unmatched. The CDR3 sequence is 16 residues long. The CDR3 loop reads CASSLRAGALDNEQFF. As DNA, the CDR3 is TGTGCCAGCAGCCTCAGAGCGGGGGCCTTAGACAATGAGCAGTTCTTC.

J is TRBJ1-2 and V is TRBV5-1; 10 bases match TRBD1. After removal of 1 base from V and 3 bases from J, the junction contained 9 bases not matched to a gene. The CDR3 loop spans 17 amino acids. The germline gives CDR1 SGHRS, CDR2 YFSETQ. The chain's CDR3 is CASSLYPVGQGDYGYTF. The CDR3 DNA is TGCGCCAGCAGCTTGTACCCAGTTGGACAGGGGGACTATGGCTACACCTTC.

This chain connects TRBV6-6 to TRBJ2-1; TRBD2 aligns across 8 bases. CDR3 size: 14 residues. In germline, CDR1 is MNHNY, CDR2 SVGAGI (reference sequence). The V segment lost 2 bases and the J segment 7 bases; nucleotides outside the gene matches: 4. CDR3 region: CASSYLTGGNEQFF. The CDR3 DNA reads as TGTGCCAGCAGTTACCTTACGGGAGGGAATGAGCAGTTCTTC.

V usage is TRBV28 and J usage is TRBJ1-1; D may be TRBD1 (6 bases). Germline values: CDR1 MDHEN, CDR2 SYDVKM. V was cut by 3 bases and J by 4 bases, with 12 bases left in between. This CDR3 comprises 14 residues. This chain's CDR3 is CASSLGSDSTEAFF. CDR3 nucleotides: TGTGCCAGCAGTTTGGGATCGGACAGCACTGAAGCTTTCTTT.

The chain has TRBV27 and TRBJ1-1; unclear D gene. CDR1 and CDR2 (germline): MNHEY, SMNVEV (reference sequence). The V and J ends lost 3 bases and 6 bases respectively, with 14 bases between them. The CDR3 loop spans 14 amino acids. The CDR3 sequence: CASSFFRGSAEAFF. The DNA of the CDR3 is TGTGCCAGCAGTTTTTTCCGGGGTAGCGCTGAAGCTTTCTTT.